Listed here is a single T cell receptor beta chain. The antigen is unknown. Being one base from a much bigger clone, this may be a read error. The data derive from a study of early T cells in non-severe SARS-CoV-2 infection. Whole-study context: Unpaired chains resulted from sequencing bulk RNA of unsorted whole blood. Study-wide findings and caveats: The VDJdb matching leaned toward anti-spike CD8 responses and overlooked private and CD4 specificities.

V was shortened by 5 bases and J by 1 base, with 18 bases between the two germline ends. CDR3 size: 16 residues. The germline V gene encodes CDR1 SEHNR and CDR2 FQNEAQ (reference sequence). TCRdb re-analysed the 5' RACE reads in MiXCR, keeping a single row per CDR3 protein. The sample holds approximately 76,000 distinct CDR3 sequences; over 12% are singletons and the top ten take around 3%. This chain connects TRBV7-9 to TRBJ2-7, with a tentative D call TRBD2 (7 bases). Sequencing input: whole blood. The receptor was derived from an adult who was a healthcare worker with PCR-confirmed SARS-CoV-2 infection or an uninfected control (not recorded which). The CDR3 here is CASSPKGGTLSYEQYF. CDR3 nucleotides: TGTGCCAGCAGCCCAAAGGGGGGGACATTATCCTACGAGCAGTACTTC.